This T cell receptor (beta chain) is drawn from a study of cytomegalovirus exposure and HLA in healthy donors. General study results and limits: Earlier analysis found most TCR beta V segments productive about 90% or about 30% of the time. Later analysis demonstrated an association between a missense DCLRE1C variant and TCR beta V- and J-gene trimming. In a later analysis, at a false discovery rate of 0.05, about 17,000 TCR beta sequences matched HLA alleles.

Whereas donors were nominally healthy upon sampling, unrecorded immune exposures were probable. Trimming stripped 6 bases from V and 7 bases from J, with 16 bases between. Germline-derived CDR1 and CDR2 are SNHLY and FYNNEI. The CDR3 runs to 14 residues. PCR used 60 Vbeta primers and 13 Jbeta primers. Measured with immunoSEQ multiplex PCR; TCRdb has only the in-frame clones, and not every one. The repertoire has around 140,000 clones, roughly 9.6% of them found once; the top ten carry 6.5% to 8.5%. Turning to this clone: Antigen: not known.

The clonotype comes from a woman between 35 and 50 years old in good health and CMV-seropositive. Material: PBMCs. This sequence joins TRBV2 and TRBJ1-5; D is ambiguous. CDR3 in DNA: TGTGCCAGCAGCCAGAGCACGTCGAGGCAGCCCCAGCATTTT. The encoded protein is CASSQSTSRQPQHF.